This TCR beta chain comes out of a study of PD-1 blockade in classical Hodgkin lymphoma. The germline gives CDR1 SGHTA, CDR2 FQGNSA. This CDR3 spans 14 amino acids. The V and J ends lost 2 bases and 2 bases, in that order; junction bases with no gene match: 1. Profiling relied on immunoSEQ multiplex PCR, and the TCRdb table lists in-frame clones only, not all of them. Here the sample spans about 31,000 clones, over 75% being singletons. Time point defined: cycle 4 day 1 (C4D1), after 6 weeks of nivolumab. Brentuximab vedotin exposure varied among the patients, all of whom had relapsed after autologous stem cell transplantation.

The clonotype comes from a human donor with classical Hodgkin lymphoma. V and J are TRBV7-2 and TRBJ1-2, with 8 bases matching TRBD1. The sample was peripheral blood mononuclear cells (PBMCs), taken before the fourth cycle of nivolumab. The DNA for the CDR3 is TGTGCCAGCAGCTTACGGACAGGGAACTATGGCTACACCTTC. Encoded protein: CASSLRTGNYGYTF.